Sequencing of this TCR beta chain was carried out in a study of sequential checkpoint blockade in melanoma. Treatment of the sample: randomized to nivolumab then ipilimumab (arm A) or the reverse (arm B). Patients had received no earlier DNA-damaging chemotherapy. V was cut by 0 bases and J by 1 base, with 17 bases left in between. Germline CDR1 is SNHLY and CDR2 is FYNNEI. This CDR3 region has 18 residues. Only in-frame clones appear in the TCRdb table, and some are missing; sequencing was by immunoSEQ multiplex PCR. Among several thousand clones listed, 60% to 80% were seen once. The chain joins TRBV2 to TRBJ2-3, with no clear D. Sequences were derived from CD8+ T cells sorted from blood (inferred from file names), sampled from a patient given nivolumab and ipilimumab in sequence. The clonotype comes from a human donor with melanoma. CDR3 in amino acids: CASSEADKAFLGTDTQYF. For the CDR3, the DNA is TGTGCCAGCAGTGAAGCGGATAAAGCGTTTTTGGGCACAGATACGCAGTATTTT.